This T cell receptor (beta chain) was recorded in a study of blood T cells in healthy people across ages. Study findings and constraints: The study regarded diversity estimates from one million T cells as underestimates.

The CDR3 runs to 16 residues. Germline CDR1 reads SGHVS; CDR2 reads FNYEAQ. V was clipped by 3 bases and J by 3 bases; unmatched bases: 8. Primed by a sample-barcoded 5' primer and a J-beta primer mix, a second PCR proceeded for about 6 to 12 cycles. The authors tagged each cDNA molecule using a template-switch adaptor with 12 random nucleotides. TCRdb analysed the 5' RACE reads with MiXCR anew, one entry per CDR3 protein. Here the sample spans over 950,000 distinct CDR3 sequences, just over 50% being singletons. The sample providers were healthy Caucasian people from Russia, aged about 6 to 90. With regard to this clonotype: As yet, its antigen is unknown.

Sequencing input: blood. V usage is TRBV7-6 and J usage is TRBJ2-3, with TRBD2 matching 8 bases. This receptor was obtained from a woman between 55 and 75 years old in good health. The CDR3 spells CASSLVIAGLTDTQYF. The CDR3 coding sequence is TGTGCCAGCAGCTTGGTAATAGCGGGACTAACAGATACGCAGTATTTT.